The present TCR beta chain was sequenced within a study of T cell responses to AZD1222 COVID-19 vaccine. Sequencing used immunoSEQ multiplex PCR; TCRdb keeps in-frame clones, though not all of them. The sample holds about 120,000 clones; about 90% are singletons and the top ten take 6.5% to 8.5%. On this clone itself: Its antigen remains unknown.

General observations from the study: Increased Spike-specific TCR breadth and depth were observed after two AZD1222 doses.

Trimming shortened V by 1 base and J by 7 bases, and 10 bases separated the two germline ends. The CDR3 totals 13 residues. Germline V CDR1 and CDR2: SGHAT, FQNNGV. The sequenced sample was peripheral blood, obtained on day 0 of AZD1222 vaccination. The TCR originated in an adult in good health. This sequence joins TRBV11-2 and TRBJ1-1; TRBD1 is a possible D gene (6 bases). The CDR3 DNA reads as TGTGCCAGCAGCTTAGGACAGGTTCGTGAAGCTTTCTTT. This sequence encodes CASSLGQVREAFF.